This paragraph covers one TCR beta chain sequence. These data belong to a study of Graves' ophthalmopathy and Graves' hyperthyroidism. Amplification of the TCR beta CDR3 regions used RNA transcripts (as template). Second-round multiplex PCR came after a first-round RT-PCR that employed HTBI primers. A single record per CDR3 protein comes from TCRdb applying MiXCR to the multiplex PCR reads. The sample gives about 16,000 distinct CDR3 sequences, 46% of which show up once; 25% is in the top ten. V shed 6 bases, J shed 8 bases, and the junction held 17 bases outside the gene matches. The CDR3 runs to 16 residues. Per germline, CDR1 ENHRY and CDR2 SYGVKD.

The rearrangement links TRBV10-3 to TRBJ1-2, with TRBD1 identical over 8 bases. The sequence was collected from a woman between 40 and 50 years old with stable Graves' hyperthyroidism. Sequencing used peripheral blood. The CDR3 sequence is CAIRETAGTGGYGYTF. The CDR3 DNA sequence: TGTGCCATCAGGGAGACCGCCGGGACAGGTGGCTACGGCTACACCTTC.